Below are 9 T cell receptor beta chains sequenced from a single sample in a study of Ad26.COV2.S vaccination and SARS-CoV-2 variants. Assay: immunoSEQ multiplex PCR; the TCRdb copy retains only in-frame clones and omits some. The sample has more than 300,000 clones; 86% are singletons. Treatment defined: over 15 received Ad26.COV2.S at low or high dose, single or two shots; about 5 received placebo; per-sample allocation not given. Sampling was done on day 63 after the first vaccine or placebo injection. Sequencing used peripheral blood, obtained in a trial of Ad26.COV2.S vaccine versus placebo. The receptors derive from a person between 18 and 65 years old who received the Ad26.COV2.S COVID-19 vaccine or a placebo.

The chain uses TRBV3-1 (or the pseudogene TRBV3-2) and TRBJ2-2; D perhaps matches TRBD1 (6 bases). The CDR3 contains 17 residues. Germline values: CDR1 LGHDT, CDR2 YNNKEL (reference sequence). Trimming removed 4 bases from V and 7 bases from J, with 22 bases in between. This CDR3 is CASSPIRTSGVGGELFF. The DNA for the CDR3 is TGTGCCAGCAGCCCAATTCGTACATCAGGGGTTGGCGGGGAGCTGTTTTTT.

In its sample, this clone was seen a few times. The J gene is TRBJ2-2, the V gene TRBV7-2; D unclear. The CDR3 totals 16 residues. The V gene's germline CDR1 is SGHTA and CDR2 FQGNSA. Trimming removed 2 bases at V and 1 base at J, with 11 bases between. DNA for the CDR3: TGTGCCAGCAGCTTATTCGGGCGGAGGAACACCGGGGAGCTGTTTTTT. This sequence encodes CASSLFGRRNTGELFF.

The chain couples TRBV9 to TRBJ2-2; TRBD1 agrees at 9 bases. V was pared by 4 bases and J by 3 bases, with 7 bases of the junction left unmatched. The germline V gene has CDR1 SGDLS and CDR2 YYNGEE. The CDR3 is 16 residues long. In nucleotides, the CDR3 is TGTGCCAGCAGCAAACGGACAGGGGCGGACACCGGGGAGCTGTTTTTT. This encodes CASSKRTGADTGELFF.

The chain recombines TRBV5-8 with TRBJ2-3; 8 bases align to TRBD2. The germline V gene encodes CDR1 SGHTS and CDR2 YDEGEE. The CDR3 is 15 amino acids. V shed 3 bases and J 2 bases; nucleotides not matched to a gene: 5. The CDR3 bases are TGTGCCAGCAGCTCCGGGACTAGGTCCACAGATACGCAGTATTTT. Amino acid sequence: CASSSGTRSTDTQYF.

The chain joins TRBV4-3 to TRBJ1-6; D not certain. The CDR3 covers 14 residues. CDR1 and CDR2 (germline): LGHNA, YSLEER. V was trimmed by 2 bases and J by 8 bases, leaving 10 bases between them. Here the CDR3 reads CASSQLSEHSPLHF. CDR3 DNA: TGCGCCAGCAGCCAATTATCCGAGCATTCACCCCTCCACTTT.

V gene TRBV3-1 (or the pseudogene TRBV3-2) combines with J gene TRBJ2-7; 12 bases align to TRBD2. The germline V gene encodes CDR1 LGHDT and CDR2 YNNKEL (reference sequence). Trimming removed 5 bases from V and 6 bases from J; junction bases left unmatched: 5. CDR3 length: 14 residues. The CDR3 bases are TGTGCCAGCAGCGGACTAGCGGGGCGGAGCGAGCAGTACTTC. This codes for CASSGLAGRSEQYF.

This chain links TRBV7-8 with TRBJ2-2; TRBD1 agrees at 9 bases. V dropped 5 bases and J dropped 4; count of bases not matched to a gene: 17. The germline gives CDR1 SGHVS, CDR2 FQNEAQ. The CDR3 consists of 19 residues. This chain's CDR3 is CASSPGPGQGFKVTGELFF. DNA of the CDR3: TGTGCCAGCAGCCCAGGTCCGGGACAGGGTTTTAAGGTCACCGGGGAGCTGTTTTTT.

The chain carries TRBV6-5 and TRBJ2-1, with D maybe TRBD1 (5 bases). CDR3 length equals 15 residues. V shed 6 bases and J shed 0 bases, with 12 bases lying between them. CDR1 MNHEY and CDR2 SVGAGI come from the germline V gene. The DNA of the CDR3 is TGTGCCAGCAGGCTGGGTCAGGGCTCCTACAATGAGCAGTTCTTC. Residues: CASRLGQGSYNEQFF.

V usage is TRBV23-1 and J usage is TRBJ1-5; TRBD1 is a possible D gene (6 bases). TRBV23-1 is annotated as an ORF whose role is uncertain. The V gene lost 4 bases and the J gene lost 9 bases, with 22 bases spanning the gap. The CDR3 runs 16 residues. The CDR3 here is CASSRRLGQGIAPQHF. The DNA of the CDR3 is TGCGCCAGCAGTCGGCGGCTGGGGCAGGGGATTGCGCCCCAGCATTTT.